This TCR beta chain came from a study of shared clonotypes between healthy human individuals. TCRdb's table, derived via immunoSEQ multiplex PCR, lists solely in-frame clones and lacks some. The data show 2 million to 3 million clones, 93% seen once. The V end was cut by 2 bases, the J end by 2 bases, with 13 bases between. CDR3 length: 16 amino acids. Germline-derived CDR1 and CDR2 are MNHGY and SAAAGT. Healthy HIV-negative adults without recent acute infections or vaccinations served as donors. The V gene is TRBV6-8, the J gene TRBJ1-5; D remains unclear. This TCR was sampled from a young man in good health. Some clones in this sample may be carry-over from other donors' samples. Sequencing was performed on naive CD4+ T cells from PBMCs. Subset here: CD45RA+ positively selected. Here the CDR3 reads CASSYKYGPCNQPQHF. The DNA for the CDR3 is TGTGCCAGCAGTTACAAGTACGGCCCATGCAATCAGCCCCAGCATTTT.